This T cell receptor (beta chain) is from a study of T cell changes during pregnancy in multiple sclerosis. Looked up from germline, CDR1 is SGHDT and CDR2 is YYEEEE. The CDR3 has 18 amino acids. The V and J ends lost 0 bases and 3 bases, in that order; junction bases with no gene match: 7. TCRdb's copy holds only in-frame clones and misses some; the assay was immunoSEQ multiplex PCR. The sample yields around 66,000 clones, over 85% seen once. This TCR derives from a female donor in good health, enrolled as a control in a pregnancy study. Sequenced here: peripheral blood, sampled in the first trimester of pregnancy. The chain is built from TRBV5-6 and TRBJ2-2, with 11 bases matching TRBD2. DNA of the CDR3: TGTGCCAGCAGCTTGGAGGGACTAGCGGTTCGGGACACCGGGGAGCTGTTTTTT. Residues: CASSLEGLAVRDTGELFF.